One and the same sample provided the 10 T cell receptor beta chains below, sequenced in a study of blood T cell repertoires in COVID-19. Only in-frame clones appear in the TCRdb table, and some are missing; sequencing was by immunoSEQ multiplex PCR. The repertoire includes about 94,000 clones, about 90% of them detected once, and under 8% sits in the top ten. The material sequenced was peripheral blood. The receptors were sampled from a human donor with acute or convalescent COVID-19. The donor label of this sample is uncertain.

The chain links TRBV9 to TRBJ1-2; D possibly corresponds to TRBD1 (5 bases). V was clipped by 2 bases and J by 6 bases, with 14 bases between them. The CDR3 consists of 14 residues. Germline V lookup: CDR1 SGDLS, CDR2 YYNGEE. CDR3 amino acids: CASSVGAEVHGYTF. The CDR3 nucleotides read TGTGCCAGCAGCGTTGGGGCAGAGGTCCATGGCTACACCTTC.

The V gene is TRBV27, the J gene TRBJ1-6; perhaps TRBD1 as D (5 bases). This CDR3 comprises 12 residues. Germline V gene sequence: CDR1 MNHEY, CDR2 SMNVEV (reference sequence). Trimming cost V 4 bases and J 14 bases, with 12 bases left between them. Here the CDR3 reads CASSSHRGSLHF. CDR3 DNA sequence: TGTGCCAGCAGTTCACACCGGGGGTCCCTCCACTTT.

The chain links TRBV6-5 to TRBJ2-1; D gene ambiguous. The CDR3 length is 12 residues. The germline V and J ends were trimmed by 7 bases and 0 bases, with 4 bases remaining between them. Looked up from germline, CDR1 is MNHEY and CDR2 is SVGAGI. This CDR3 is CASKSSYNEQFF. The CDR3 DNA sequence: TGTGCCAGCAAGAGCTCCTACAATGAGCAGTTCTTC.

CDR3 in DNA: TGCGCCAGCAGACCGGTCGTCGCGAACACCGGGGAGCTGTTTTTT. This translates into CASRPVVANTGELFF. J is TRBJ2-2 and V is TRBV5-1; D is uncertain. This CDR3 contains 15 residues. V lost 5 bases and J 0 bases, leaving 11 bases between the germline ends. Germline values: CDR1 SGHRS, CDR2 YFSETQ.

The J gene is TRBJ2-7, the V gene TRBV7-8, with D possibly being TRBD2 (6 bases). This CDR3 has 16 residues. The V gene lost 1 base and the J gene lost 1 base, with 14 bases spanning the gap. Germline V gene sequence: CDR1 SGHVS, CDR2 FQNEAQ. This CDR3 is CASSLVVLGGSYEQYF. CDR3 nucleotide sequence: TGTGCCAGCAGCTTAGTCGTCCTTGGAGGGTCCTACGAGCAGTACTTC.

The genes are TRBV6-4 and TRBJ2-1; 12 bases line up with TRBD2. Germline CDR1 and CDR2: MRHNA and SNTAGT. Trimming took 4 bases from V and 2 from J; bases not matched to a gene: 0. CDR3 length: 15 amino acids. CDR3 region: CASSGLAGAYNEQFF. The CDR3 coding sequence is TGTGCCAGCAGTGGACTAGCGGGGGCCTACAATGAGCAGTTCTTC.

The V gene is TRBV5-1, the J gene TRBJ2-3, with 8 bases lining up with TRBD1. V shed 4 bases, J shed 6 bases, and the junction held 7 bases outside the gene matches. CDR1 and CDR2 (germline): SGHRS, YFSETQ. The CDR3 length is 14 residues. CDR3 residues: CASSDQGAFDTQYF. The CDR3 coding sequence is TGCGCCAGCAGCGATCAGGGGGCCTTTGATACGCAGTATTTT. The full variable domain, in which reference TRBV5-1 and TRBJ2-3 provide the parts outside the CDR3, is KAGVTQTPRYLIKTRGQQVTLSCSPISGHRSVSWYQQTPGQGLQFLFEYFSETQRNKGNFPGRFSGRQFSNSRSEMNVSTLELGDSALYLCASSDQGAFDTQYFGPGTRLTVL.

As concerns this clone: An end of the junction does not agree with germline; a read error may underlie this. The same CDR3 can be traced to other DNA sequences in this sample. The chain carries TRBV4-3 and TRBJ1-6; the D gene is possibly TRBD1 (6 bases). There are 16 residues in the CDR3. Germline CDR1 reads LGHNA; CDR2 reads YSLEER. CDR3 residues: CASSQDRQGWHSPLHF. CDR3 DNA sequence: TGCGCCAGCAGCCAAGATAGGCAGGGGTGGCATTCACCTCTCCACTTT.

This clone was counted a few times. The rearrangement uses TRBV12-3 or TRBV12-4 and TRBJ2-3; D unresolved. V shed 5 bases and J shed 2 bases, with 8 bases lying between them. The CDR3 has 13 residues. The CDR3 loop is CASSLGPTDTQYF. The CDR3 coding sequence is TGTGCCAGCAGTCTTGGGCCCACAGATACGCAGTATTTT.

The CDR3 nucleotides are TGTGCCAGCAGCTTGGGGGACTTGGGACGGGATACGCAGTATTTT. Amino acid sequence: CASSLGDLGRDTQYF. The chain carries TRBV5-4 and TRBJ2-3; TRBD2 might be the D (6 bases). V gave up 0 bases and J gave up 6 bases, with 14 bases separating them. The CDR3 sequence is 15 residues long. CDR1 and CDR2 (germline): SGHNT, YYREEE (reference sequence).